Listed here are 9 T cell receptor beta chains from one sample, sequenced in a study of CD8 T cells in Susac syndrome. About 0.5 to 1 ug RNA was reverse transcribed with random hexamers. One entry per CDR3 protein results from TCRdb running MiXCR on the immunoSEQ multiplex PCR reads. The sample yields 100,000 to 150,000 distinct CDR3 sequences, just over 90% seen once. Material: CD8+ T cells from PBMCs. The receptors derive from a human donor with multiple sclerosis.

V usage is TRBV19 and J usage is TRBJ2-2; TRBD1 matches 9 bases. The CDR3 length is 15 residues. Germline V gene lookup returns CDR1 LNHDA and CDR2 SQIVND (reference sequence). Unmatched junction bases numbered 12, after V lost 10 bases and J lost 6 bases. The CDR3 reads CATSQDRGRSGELFF. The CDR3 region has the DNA TGTGCCACCTCACAGGACAGGGGTCGTTCCGGGGAGCTGTTTTTT.

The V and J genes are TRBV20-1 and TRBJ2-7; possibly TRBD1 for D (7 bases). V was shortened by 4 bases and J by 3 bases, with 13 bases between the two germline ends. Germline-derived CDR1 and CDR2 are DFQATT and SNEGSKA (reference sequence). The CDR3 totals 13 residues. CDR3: CSATRQGGYEQYF. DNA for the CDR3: TGCAGTGCTACTAGACAGGGAGGCTACGAGCAGTACTTC.

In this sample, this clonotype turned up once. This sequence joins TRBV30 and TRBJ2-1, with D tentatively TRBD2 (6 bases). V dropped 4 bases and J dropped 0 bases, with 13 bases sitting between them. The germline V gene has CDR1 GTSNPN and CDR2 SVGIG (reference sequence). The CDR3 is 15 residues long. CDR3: CAWIRGDPSYNEQFF. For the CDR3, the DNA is TGTGCCTGGATTCGCGGGGATCCCTCCTACAATGAGCAGTTCTTC. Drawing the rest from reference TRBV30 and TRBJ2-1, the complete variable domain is SQTIHQWPATLVQPVGSPLSLECTVEGTSNPNLYWYRQAAGRGLQLLFYSVGIGQISSEVPQNLSASRPQDRQFILSSKKLLLSDSGFYLCAWIRGDPSYNEQFFGPGTRLTVL.

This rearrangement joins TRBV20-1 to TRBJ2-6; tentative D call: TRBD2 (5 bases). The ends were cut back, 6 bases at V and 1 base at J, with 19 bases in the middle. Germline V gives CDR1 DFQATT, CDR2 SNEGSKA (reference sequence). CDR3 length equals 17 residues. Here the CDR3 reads CSAAGRGSGSGANVLTF. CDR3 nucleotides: TGCAGTGCAGCAGGCAGAGGGTCGGGGTCTGGGGCCAACGTCCTGACTTTC.

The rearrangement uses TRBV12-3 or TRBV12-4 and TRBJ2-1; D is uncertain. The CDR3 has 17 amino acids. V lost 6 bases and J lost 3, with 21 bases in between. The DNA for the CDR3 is TGTGCCAGCAGATTCTACGACCGGGCAAGGCACTACAATGAGCAGTTCTTC. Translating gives CASRFYDRARHYNEQFF.

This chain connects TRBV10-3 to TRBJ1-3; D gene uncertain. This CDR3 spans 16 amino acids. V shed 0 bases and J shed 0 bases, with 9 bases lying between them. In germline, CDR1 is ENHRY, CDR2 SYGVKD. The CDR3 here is CAISESRGSSGNTIYF. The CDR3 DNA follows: TGTGCCATCAGTGAGTCGAGAGGTTCCTCTGGAAACACCATATATTTT.

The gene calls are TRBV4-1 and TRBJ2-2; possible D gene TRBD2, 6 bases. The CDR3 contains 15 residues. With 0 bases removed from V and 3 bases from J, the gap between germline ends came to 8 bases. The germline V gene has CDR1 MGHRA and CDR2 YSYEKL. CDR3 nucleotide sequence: TGCGCCAGCAGCCAAGAGGGACTGTACACCGGGGAGCTGTTTTTT. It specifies CASSQEGLYTGELFF.

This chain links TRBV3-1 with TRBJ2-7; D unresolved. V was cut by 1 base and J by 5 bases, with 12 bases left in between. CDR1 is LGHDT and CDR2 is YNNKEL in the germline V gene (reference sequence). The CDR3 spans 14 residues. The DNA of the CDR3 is TGTGCCAGCAGCCAAGGAGGTAAGAGGAACGAGCAGTACGTC. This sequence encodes CASSQGGKRNEQYV.

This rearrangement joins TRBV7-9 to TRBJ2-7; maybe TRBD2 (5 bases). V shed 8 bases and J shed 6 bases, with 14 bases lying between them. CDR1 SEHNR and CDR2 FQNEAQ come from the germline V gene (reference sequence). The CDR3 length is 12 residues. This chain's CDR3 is CASSSSWGEQYF. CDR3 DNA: TGTGCCAGCTCTAGCAGTTGGGGCGAGCAGTACTTC.